Listed below are T cell receptor beta chains from one sample, sequenced in a study of shared clonotypes between healthy human individuals. Repertoires were generated with immunoSEQ multiplex PCR, while TCRdb's copy carries only in-frame clones and drops some. The data show some 2,000,000 clones, approximately 96% seen once. The material sequenced was naive CD4+ T cells sorted from blood. The receptors shown here come from a man aged 18 to 29 in good health. The CDR3 runs from the conserved cysteine through the conserved F or W. D genes are given only for firm matches. A clone size is listed for some rows: how often the clone was seen (once, few, many), or a class if it is expanded.

d_call clone_size j_call v_call cdr3_aa cdr3_nt
. once TRBJ2-5 TRBV7-9 CASSLVLNDQETQYF TGTGCCAGCAGCTTAGTCCTGAACGATCAAGAGACCCAGTACTTC
TRBD1 . TRBJ2-5 TRBV5-1 CASSLQGAEITGETQYF TGCGCCAGCAGCTTACAGGGGGCAGAGATAACCGGAGAGACCCAGTACTTC
TRBD2 . TRBJ2-7 TRBV6-5 CASSYSWGGTYEQYF TGTGCCAGCAGTTACTCATGGGGGGGGACCTACGAGCAGTACTTC
. once TRBJ1-5 TRBV27 CASSLSGPYSNQPQHF TGTGCCAGCAGTTTGTCGGGACCTTATAGCAATCAGCCCCAGCATTTT
TRBD2 . TRBJ2-2 TRBV4-1 CASSQEGLADNTGELFF TGCGCCAGCAGCCAAGAAGGACTAGCGGACAACACCGGGGAGCTGTTTTTT
. . TRBJ1-1 TRBV10-2 CASSGGGRGPNTEAFF TGCGCCAGCAGTGGGGGGGGCAGGGGACCGAACACTGAAGCTTTCTTT
. . TRBJ2-5 TRBV5-1 CASSLAAAFQETQYF TGCGCCAGCAGCTTGGCCGCGGCGTTCCAAGAGACCCAGTACTTC
TRBD2 . TRBJ2-7 TRBV18 CASSYSGNSYEQYF TGTGCCAGCTCATACAGCGGGAACTCCTACGAGCAGTACTTC
TRBD1 . TRBJ1-4 TRBV11-2 CASSRDRGLEKLFF TGTGCCAGCAGCCGCGACAGGGGACTCGAAAAACTGTTTTTT
. once TRBJ1-2 TRBV19 CASSKETFFGPGYTF TGTGCCAGTAGTAAAGAAACGTTCTTCGGCCCGGGCTACACCTTC
TRBD1 . TRBJ1-2 TRBV5-8 CASSQDRGNDYGYTF TGTGCCAGCAGCCAGGACAGGGGAAATGACTATGGCTACACCTTC
TRBD1 . TRBJ2-2 TRBV4-2 CASSQDPGGKAGELFF TGTGCCAGCAGCCAAGATCCAGGGGGCAAGGCCGGGGAGCTGTTTTTT
. . TRBJ2-4 TRBV6-5 CASSPSRTTKNIQYF TGTGCCAGCAGTCCCTCCCGTACCACCAAAAACATTCAGTACTTC
. . TRBJ2-2 TRBV2 CASSEGGVNTGELFF TGTGCCAGCAGTGAAGGGGGAGTCAACACCGGGGAGCTGTTTTTT
. . TRBJ2-1 TRBV19 CASSILYNEQFF TGTGCCAGTAGTATTTTGTACAATGAGCAGTTCTTC
. . TRBJ2-7 TRBV2 CASSFQGSGSSYEQYF TGTGCCAGCAGTTTTCAAGGATCAGGGTCCTCCTACGAGCAGTACTTC
. . TRBJ2-7 TRBV27 CASSLKPKSYEQYF TGTGCCAGCAGTTTAAAACCGAAGTCCTACGAGCAGTACTTC
. . TRBJ1-1 TRBV20-1 CSARDTPGAFF TGCAGTGCTAGAGATACACCCGGAGCTTTCTTT
TRBD1 . TRBJ2-7 TRBV7-9 CASSWDRVGPYEQYF TGTGCCAGCAGCTGGGACAGGGTGGGGCCCTACGAGCAGTACTTC
. . TRBJ1-1 TRBV15 CATSANPWGEAFF TGTGCCACCAGCGCAAACCCTTGGGGGGAAGCTTTCTTT
TRBD2 . TRBJ2-2 TRBV6-5 CASTPGGSNTGELFF TGTGCCAGCACCCCTGGCGGGAGTAACACCGGGGAGCTGTTTTTT
TRBD1 . TRBJ1-2 TRBV30 CAWRPRDRNYGYTF TGTGCCTGGAGGCCGAGGGACAGAAACTATGGCTACACCTTC
. . TRBJ1-6 TRBV6-1 CASSEARGYNSPLHF TGTGCCAGCAGTGAAGCCCGAGGGTATAATTCACCCCTCCACTTT
. . TRBJ2-7 TRBV10-1 CASSAASSYEQYF TGCGCCAGCAGTGCGGCCAGCTCCTACGAGCAGTACTTC
. . TRBJ2-4 TRBV5-4 CASSWNSGLLAKNIQYF TGTGCCAGCAGCTGGAACTCGGGGCTCCTAGCCAAAAACATTCAGTACTTC
. once TRBJ1-4 TRBV18 CASSPPSATNEKLFF TGTGCCAGCTCACCACCGTCTGCAACTAATGAAAAACTGTTTTTT
. . TRBJ1-1 TRBV7-2 CASSFHKNTEAFF TGTGCCAGCAGCTTTCACAAGAACACTGAAGCTTTCTTT
. once TRBJ2-5 TRBV29-1 CSVPRSGGEETQYF TGCAGCGTGCCAAGAAGTGGGGGCGAAGAGACCCAGTACTTC
TRBD1 . TRBJ2-7 TRBV6-5 CASSRGQGRYEQYF TGTGCCAGCAGCAGGGGACAGGGAAGGTACGAGCAGTACTTC
TRBD1 . TRBJ1-1 TRBV5-4 CASSLLPGGTEAFF TGTGCCAGCAGCTTGCTCCCAGGGGGCACTGAAGCTTTCTTT
TRBD1 . TRBJ2-3 TRBV7-9 CASSFLLTGAGTDTQYF TGTGCCAGCAGCTTCCTCTTGACAGGGGCGGGTACAGATACGCAGTATTTT
TRBD1 . TRBJ2-1 TRBV10-3 CAISERGLYNEQFF TGTGCCATCAGTGAAAGGGGGCTTTACAATGAGCAGTTCTTC
TRBD1 . TRBJ1-1 TRBV7-2 CASSSQGAEAFF TGTGCCAGCAGCTCACAGGGGGCGGAAGCTTTCTTT
TRBD2 . TRBJ2-7 TRBV28 CASSLAGGTSYEQYF TGTGCCAGCAGTCTCGCGGGGGGGACGTCCTACGAGCAGTACTTC
. few TRBJ2-7 TRBV11-2 CASSRQLMDPEF TGTGCCAGCAGCCGGCAGCTGATGGATCCCGAGTTC
. . TRBJ2-7 TRBV7-9 CASSPSGPYEQYF TGTGCCAGCAGCCCTTCCGGACCCTACGAGCAGTACTTC